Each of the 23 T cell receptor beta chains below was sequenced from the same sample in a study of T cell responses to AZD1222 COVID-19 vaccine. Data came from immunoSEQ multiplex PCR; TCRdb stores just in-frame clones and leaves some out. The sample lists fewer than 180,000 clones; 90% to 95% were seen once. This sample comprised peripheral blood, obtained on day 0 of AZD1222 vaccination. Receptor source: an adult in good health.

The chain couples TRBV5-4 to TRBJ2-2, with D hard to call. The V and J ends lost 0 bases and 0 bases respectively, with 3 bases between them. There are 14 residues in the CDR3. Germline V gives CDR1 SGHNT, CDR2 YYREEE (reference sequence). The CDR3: CASSLGPNTGELFF. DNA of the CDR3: TGTGCCAGCAGCTTGGGCCCGAACACCGGGGAGCTGTTTTTT.

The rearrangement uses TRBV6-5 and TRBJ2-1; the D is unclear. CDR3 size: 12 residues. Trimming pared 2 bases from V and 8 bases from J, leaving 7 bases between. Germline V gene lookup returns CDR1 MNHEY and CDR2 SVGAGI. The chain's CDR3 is CASSYPSDEQFF. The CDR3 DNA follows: TGTGCCAGCAGTTACCCCTCCGATGAGCAGTTCTTC.

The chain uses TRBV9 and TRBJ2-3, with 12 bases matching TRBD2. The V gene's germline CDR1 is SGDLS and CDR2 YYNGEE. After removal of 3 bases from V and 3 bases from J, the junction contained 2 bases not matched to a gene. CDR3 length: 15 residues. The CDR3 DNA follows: TGTGCCAGCAGCGGAGGACTAGCGGGAACAGATACGCAGTATTTT. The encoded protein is CASSGGLAGTDTQYF.

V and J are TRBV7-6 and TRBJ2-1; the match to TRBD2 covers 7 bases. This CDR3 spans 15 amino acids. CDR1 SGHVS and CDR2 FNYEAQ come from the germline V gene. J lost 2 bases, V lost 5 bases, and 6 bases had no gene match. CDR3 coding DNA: TGTGCCAGCAGCAAAACTAGCGTGGCCTACAATGAGCAGTTCTTC. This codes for CASSKTSVAYNEQFF.

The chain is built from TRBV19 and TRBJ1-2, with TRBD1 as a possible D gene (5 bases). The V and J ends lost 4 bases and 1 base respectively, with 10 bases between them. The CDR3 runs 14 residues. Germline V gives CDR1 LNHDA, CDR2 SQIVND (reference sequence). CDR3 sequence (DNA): TGTGCCAGTAGTAAGGGGATAGATAACTATGGCTACACCTTC. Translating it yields CASSKGIDNYGYTF.

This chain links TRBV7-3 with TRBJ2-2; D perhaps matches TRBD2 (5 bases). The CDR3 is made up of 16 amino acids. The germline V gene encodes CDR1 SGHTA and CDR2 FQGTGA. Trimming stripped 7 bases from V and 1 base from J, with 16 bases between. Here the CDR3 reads CASTSSSGKNTGELFF. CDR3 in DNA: TGTGCCAGCACTTCGAGCTCGGGGAAGAACACCGGGGAGCTGTTTTTT.

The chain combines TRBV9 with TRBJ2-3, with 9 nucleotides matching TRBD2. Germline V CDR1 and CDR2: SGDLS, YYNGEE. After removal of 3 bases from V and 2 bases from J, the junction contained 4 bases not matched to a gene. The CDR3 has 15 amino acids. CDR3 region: CASSAAGGHTDTQYF. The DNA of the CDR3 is TGTGCCAGCAGCGCAGCGGGGGGACACACAGATACGCAGTATTTT.

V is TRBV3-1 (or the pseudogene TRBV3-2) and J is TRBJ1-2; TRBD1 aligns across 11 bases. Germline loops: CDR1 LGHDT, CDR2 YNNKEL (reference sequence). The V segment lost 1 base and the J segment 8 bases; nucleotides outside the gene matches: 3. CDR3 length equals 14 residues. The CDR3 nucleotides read TGTGCCAGCAGCCAAGGGACAGGGGGCGGGGGCTACACCTTC. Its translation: CASSQGTGGGGYTF.

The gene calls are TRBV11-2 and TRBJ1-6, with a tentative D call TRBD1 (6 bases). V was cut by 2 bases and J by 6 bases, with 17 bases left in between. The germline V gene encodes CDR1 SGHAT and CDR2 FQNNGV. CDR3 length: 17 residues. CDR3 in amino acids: CASSLLYRVVGNSPLHF. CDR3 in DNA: TGTGCCAGCAGCTTACTGTACAGGGTTGTTGGTAATTCACCCCTCCACTTT.

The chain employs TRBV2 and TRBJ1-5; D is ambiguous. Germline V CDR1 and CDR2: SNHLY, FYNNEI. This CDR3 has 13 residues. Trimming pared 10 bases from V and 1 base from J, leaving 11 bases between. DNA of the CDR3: TGTGCCACCCGCCGGGGAAGCAATCAGCCCCAGCATTTT. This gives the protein CATRRGSNQPQHF.

The CDR3 sequence: CASSLDQGTVYGYTF. The CDR3 coding sequence is TGTGCCAGCAGCTTAGATCAAGGGACAGTCTATGGCTACACCTTC. The chain joins TRBV11-2 to TRBJ1-2; TRBD1 agrees at 7 bases. Losses at the gene ends were 0 bases for V and 4 bases for J; bases not matched to a gene: 5. The CDR3 contains 15 residues. The germline V gene encodes CDR1 SGHAT and CDR2 FQNNGV.

In nucleotides, the CDR3 is TGCGCCAGCAGCTTGGGGGGGACTAGTCATGAGCAGTTCTTC. Translation gives CASSLGGTSHEQFF. The genes are TRBV5-1 and TRBJ2-1; 8 nucleotides align to TRBD2. Looked up from germline, CDR1 is SGHRS and CDR2 is YFSETQ. The CDR3 consists of 14 residues. Losses at the gene ends were 0 bases for V and 8 bases for J; bases not matched to a gene: 4.

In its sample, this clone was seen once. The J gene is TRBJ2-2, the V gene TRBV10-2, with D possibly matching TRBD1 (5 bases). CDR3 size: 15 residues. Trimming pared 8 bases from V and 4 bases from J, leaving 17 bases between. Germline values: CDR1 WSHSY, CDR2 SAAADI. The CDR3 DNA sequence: TGCGCCAGCCTCCCGGGTGGTAGGGGCACCGGGGAGCTGTTTTTT. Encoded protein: CASLPGGRGTGELFF.

The CDR3: CAGGGLAGAGEQFF. For the CDR3, the DNA is TGTGCAGGCGGGGGACTAGCGGGAGCAGGTGAGCAGTTCTTC. The gene calls are TRBV2 and TRBJ2-1; 14 bases map to TRBD2. From germline, CDR1 is SNHLY and CDR2 FYNNEI. The CDR3 extends over 14 amino acids.

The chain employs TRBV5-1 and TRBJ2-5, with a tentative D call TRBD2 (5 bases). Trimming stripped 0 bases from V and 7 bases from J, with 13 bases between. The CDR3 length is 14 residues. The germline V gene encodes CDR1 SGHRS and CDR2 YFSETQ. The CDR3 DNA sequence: TGCGCCAGCAGCTTGGGCTACACCGAGGGGACCCAGTACTTC. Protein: CASSLGYTEGTQYF.

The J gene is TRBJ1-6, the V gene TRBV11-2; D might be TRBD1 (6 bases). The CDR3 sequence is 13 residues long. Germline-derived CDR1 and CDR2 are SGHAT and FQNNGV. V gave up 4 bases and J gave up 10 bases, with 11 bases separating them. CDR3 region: CASSSQGISPLHF. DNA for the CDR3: TGTGCCAGCAGCTCACAGGGAATCTCACCCCTCCACTTT. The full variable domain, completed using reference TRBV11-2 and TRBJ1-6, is EAGVAQSPRYKIIEKRQSVAFWCNPISGHATLYWYQQILGQGPKLLIQFQNNGVVDDSQLPKDRFSAERLKGVDSTLKIQPAKLEDSAVYLCASSSQGISPLHFGNGTRLTVT.

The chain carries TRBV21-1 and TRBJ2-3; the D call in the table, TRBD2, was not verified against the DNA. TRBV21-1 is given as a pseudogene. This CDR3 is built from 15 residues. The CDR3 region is CASSNSGASTDTQYF. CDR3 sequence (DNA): TGTGCCAGCAGCAACAGCGGGGCTAGCACAGATACGCAGTATTTT.

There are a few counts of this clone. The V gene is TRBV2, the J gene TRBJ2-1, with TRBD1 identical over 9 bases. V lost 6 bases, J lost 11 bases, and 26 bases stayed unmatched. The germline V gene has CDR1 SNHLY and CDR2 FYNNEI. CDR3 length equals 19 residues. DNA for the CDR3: TGTGCCAGCAGGCCGGGGACAGGGATCTTTGCGGGAGATTATATCAAGCAGTTCTTC. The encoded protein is CASRPGTGIFAGDYIKQFF.

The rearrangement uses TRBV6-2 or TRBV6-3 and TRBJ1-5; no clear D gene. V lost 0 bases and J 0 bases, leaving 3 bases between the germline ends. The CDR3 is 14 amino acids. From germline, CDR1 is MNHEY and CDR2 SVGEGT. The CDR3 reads CASSYSYSNQPQHF. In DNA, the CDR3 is TGTGCCAGCAGTTACTCGTATAGCAATCAGCCCCAGCATTTT.

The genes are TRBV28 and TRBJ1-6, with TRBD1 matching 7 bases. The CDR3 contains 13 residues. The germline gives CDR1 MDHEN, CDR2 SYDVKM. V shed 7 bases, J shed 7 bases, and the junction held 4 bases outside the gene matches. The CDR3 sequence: CASNDRENSPLHF. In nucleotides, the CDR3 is TGTGCCAGCAACGACAGGGAGAATTCACCCCTCCACTTT.

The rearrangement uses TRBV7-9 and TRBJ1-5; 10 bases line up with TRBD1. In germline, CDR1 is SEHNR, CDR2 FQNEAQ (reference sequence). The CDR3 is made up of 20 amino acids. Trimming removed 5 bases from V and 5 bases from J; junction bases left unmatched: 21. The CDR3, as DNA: TGTGCCAGCAGCAAGACAGGGGGCACATCGAGGCGCCGCGGGGATCAGCCCCAGCATTTT. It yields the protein CASSKTGGTSRRRGDQPQHF.

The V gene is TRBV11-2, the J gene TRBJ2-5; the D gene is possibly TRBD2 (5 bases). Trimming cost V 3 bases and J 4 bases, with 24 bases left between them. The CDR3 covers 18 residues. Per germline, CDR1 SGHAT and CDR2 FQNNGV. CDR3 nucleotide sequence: TGTGCCAGCAGCTTGGATCTTGATTGGAACCTTGCGGGAGAGACCCAGTACTTC. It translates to CASSLDLDWNLAGETQYF.

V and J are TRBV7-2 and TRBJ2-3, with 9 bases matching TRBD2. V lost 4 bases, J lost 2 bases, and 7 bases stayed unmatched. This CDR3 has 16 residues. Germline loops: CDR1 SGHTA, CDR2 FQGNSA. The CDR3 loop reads CASSSGLAPVTDTQYF. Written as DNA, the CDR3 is TGTGCCAGCAGCTCCGGACTAGCGCCTGTCACAGATACGCAGTATTTT. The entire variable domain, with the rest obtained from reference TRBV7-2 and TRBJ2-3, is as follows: GAGVSQSPSNKVTEKGKDVELRCDPISGHTALYWYRQSLGQGLEFLIYFQGNSAPDKSGLPSDRFSAERTGGSVSTLTIQRTQQEDSAVYLCASSSGLAPVTDTQYFGPGTRLTVL.